This T cell receptor beta chain was sequenced during a study of T cell repertoires in aging, cancer and after chemotherapy. Background on the study: Donors were grouped into six age bands spanning 30 or younger through 70 or older.

A mixed TRB-A/B primer pool amplified rearranged TRB by multiplex touch-down PCR. Using its own MiXCR run on the multiplex PCR reads, TCRdb lists one record per CDR3 protein. The repertoire holds over 1,000 distinct CDR3 sequences, with about 25% as singletons. The CDR3 length is 15 residues. V dropped 2 bases and J dropped 8 bases, with 17 bases sitting between them. Per germline, CDR1 SGHTA and CDR2 FQGNSA. Amplification of TCR beta used genomic DNA extracted from peripheral blood. This clonotype originated in a human donor with a solid tumor. V is TRBV7-2 and J is TRBJ2-3; D possibly corresponds to TRBD2 (6 bases). Sequencing input: blood. CDR3 protein: CASSLTTSSGVTQYF. The CDR3 region has the DNA TGTGCCAGCAGCTTAACAACTAGCAGCGGAGTTACGCAGTATTTT.